The 8 T cell receptor beta chains below were found in one sample sequenced in a study of naive and memory T cell subsets. An oligonucleotide containing a UMI was ligated to the 3' end of TCR cDNA. The SP2 primer and nested alpha and beta constant region primers amplified ligated cDNA in four rounds. TCRdb reprocessed the 5' RACE reads with MiXCR, giving one entry per CDR3 protein. The table lists roughly 48,000 distinct CDR3 sequences, around 5% of them singletons. The origin of the receptors is a female donor in good health.

A single count supports this clonotype. A much larger clone lies a single base off, so this may be a read error. The rearrangement uses TRBV7-2 and TRBJ1-5; 10 bases match TRBD1. In germline, CDR1 is SGHTA, CDR2 FQGNSA. CDR3 size: 15 residues. The CDR3 bases are TGTGCCAGCAGCCGGACAGGGGGAAGCAATCGGCCCCAGCATTTT. This gives the protein CASSRTGGSNRPQHF.

In its sample, this clonotype was seen many times. This sequence joins TRBV19 and TRBJ1-5, with TRBD1 matching over 7 bases. The CDR3 is 18 amino acids. Trimming at V came to 8 bases and at J to 0 bases, leaving 16 bases not matched to a gene. Germline CDR1 LNHDA, CDR2 SQIVND (reference sequence). The DNA for the CDR3 is TGTGCCAGTGGGAGTATAGACGGGACAGTAACTAGCAATCAGCCCCAGCATTTT. Translating gives CASGSIDGTVTSNQPQHF.

This clonotype has a count of ten or more. The chain employs TRBV6-1 and TRBJ2-7, with D maybe TRBD1 (5 bases). CDR1 is MNHNS and CDR2 is SASEGT in the germline V gene. V lost 5 bases to trimming and J lost 3 bases, with 11 bases between them. The CDR3 is 13 amino acids. In DNA, the CDR3 is TGTGCCAGCAGTCCCAGGGTAAGCTACGAGCAGTACTTC. It yields the protein CASSPRVSYEQYF.

This clonotype has a count of ten or more. The gene calls are TRBV4-1 and TRBJ2-5; perhaps TRBD2 as D (5 bases). Trimming took 1 base from V and 2 from J, leaving 14 bases between them. The CDR3 spans 16 residues. Germline V lookup: CDR1 MGHRA, CDR2 YSYEKL. The CDR3 region is CASSQGGERLQETQYF. As DNA, the CDR3 is TGCGCCAGCAGCCAAGGGGGAGAGCGACTTCAAGAGACCCAGTACTTC.

This clonotype has a count of ten or more. The V and J genes are TRBV29-1 and TRBJ2-5; D possibly corresponds to TRBD2 (5 bases). The ends were cut back, 5 bases at V and 1 base at J, with 14 bases in the middle. This CDR3 comprises 14 residues. Germline assignment: CDR1 SQVTM and CDR2 ANQGSEA. In DNA form, the CDR3 reads TGCAGCGTTCAGTATTCGGGGATCCAAGAGACCCAGTACTTC. Encoded protein: CSVQYSGIQETQYF.

This clonotype was detected ten times or more. V and J are TRBV12-3 or TRBV12-4 and TRBJ2-1, with 9 bases identical to TRBD1. With 6 bases clipped from V and 1 base from J, the junction kept 16 bases outside the gene matches. The CDR3 runs to 19 residues. CDR3 DNA: TGTGCCAGCAGACCGGGACAGGGTCTAATTGGGAATTCCTACAATGAGCAGTTCTTC. Protein: CASRPGQGLIGNSYNEQFF.

Of note for this clonotype: This may be a read error, as it is one base from a much larger clone. J is TRBJ1-2 and V is TRBV20-1; perhaps TRBD1 as D (5 bases). The germline CDR1 and CDR2 sequences are DFQATT and SNEGSKA (reference sequence). The CDR3 spans 13 residues. CDR3 amino acids: CSAKRGRNYGDTF. The CDR3 region has the DNA TGCAGTGCTAAACGGGGACGTAACTATGGCGACACCTTC.

This clonotype has at least ten counts. The chain joins TRBV28 to TRBJ2-7; TRBD2 agrees at 16 bases. This CDR3 has 19 residues. The J segment lost 4 bases and the V segment lost 5 bases, leaving 14 bases of the junction unmatched. Germline loops: CDR1 MDHEN, CDR2 SYDVKM. Here the CDR3 DNA reads TGTGCCAGCAGTCCCGTTTCCGGGACTAGCGGGAGGGCCGAGTACGAGCAGTACTTC. Translated: CASSPVSGTSGRAEYEQYF.